Described below is a single T cell receptor (beta chain) sequence and its context. Germline lookup yields CDR1 MNHNS and CDR2 SASEGT. This CDR3 is built from 15 residues. Trimming removed 10 bases from V and 0 bases from J, with 13 bases in between. Time point reported: persistent/refractory GD, antithyroid drugs over 5 years with positive TRAb. PBMC RNA served as the TCR library source. Graves' disease diagnosis was established per American Thyroid Association guidelines. The entry originates in a study of regulatory T cells in long-lasting Graves disease. Background on the study: The term persistent Graves' disease signified upward of 5 years on antithyroid drugs with positive TSH receptor antibodies.

Assembly of TCR beta libraries relied on iRepertoire HTBI primers together with Arm-PCR of CDR3 regions. In the authors' methods: Spanning all samples, the identified segments comprised around 62 TRBV and 14 to 15 TRBJ. TCRdb re-called the multiplex PCR reads through MiXCR, storing one row per CDR3 protein. These V and J calls rely on TCRdb rather than the paper's analysis. The sample has a few hundred thousand distinct CDR3 sequences, 23% seen once. Sequencing used peripheral blood mononuclear cells (PBMCs), obtained when the disease was refractory, from a patient treated with antithyroid drugs. This TCR came from a woman in her thirties or forties with Graves disease. J is TRBJ1-6 and V is TRBV6-1; D is unresolved. As DNA, the CDR3 is TGTGCCACACTTCAGGACGGCTCCTATAATTCACCCCTCCACTTT. Protein sequence: CATLQDGSYNSPLHF.